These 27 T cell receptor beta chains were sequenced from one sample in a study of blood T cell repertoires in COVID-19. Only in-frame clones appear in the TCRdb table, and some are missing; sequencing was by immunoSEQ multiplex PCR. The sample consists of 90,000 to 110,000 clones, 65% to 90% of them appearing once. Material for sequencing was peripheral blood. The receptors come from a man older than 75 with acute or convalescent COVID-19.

CDR3 amino acids: CASSPARGVYEQYF. The CDR3 DNA reads TGTGCCAGCAGCCCGGCCAGGGGGGTCTACGAGCAGTACTTC. This chain joins TRBV28 and TRBJ2-7, with D maybe TRBD1 (7 bases). The CDR3 spans 14 residues. Germline CDR1 reads MDHEN; CDR2 reads SYDVKM. Trimming removed 6 bases from V and 3 bases from J, with 15 bases in between.

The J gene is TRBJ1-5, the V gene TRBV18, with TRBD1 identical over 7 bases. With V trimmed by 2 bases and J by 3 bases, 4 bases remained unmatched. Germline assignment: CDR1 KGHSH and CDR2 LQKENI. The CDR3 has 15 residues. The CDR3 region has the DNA TGTGCCAGCTCACCAACGACAGGGCCCAATCAGCCCCAGCATTTT. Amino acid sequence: CASSPTTGPNQPQHF.

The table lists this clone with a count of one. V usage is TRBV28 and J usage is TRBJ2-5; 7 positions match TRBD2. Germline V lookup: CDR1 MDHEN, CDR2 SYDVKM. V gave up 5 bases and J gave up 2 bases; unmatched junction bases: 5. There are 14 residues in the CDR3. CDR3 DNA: TGTGCCAGCAGTGAGAGGGGAGGGCAAGAGACCCAGTACTTC. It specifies CASSERGGQETQYF.

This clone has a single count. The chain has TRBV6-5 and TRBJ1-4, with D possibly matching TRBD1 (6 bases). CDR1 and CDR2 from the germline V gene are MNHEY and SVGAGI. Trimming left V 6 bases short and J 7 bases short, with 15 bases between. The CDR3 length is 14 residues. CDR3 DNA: TGTGCCAGCAGCTTGACAGGAATCGGTGAAAAACTGTTTTTT. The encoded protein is CASSLTGIGEKLFF.

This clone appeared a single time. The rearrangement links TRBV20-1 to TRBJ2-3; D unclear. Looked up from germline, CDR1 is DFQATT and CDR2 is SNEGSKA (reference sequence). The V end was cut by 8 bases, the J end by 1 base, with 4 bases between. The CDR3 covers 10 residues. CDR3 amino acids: CSPRTDTQYF. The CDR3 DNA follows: TGCAGTCCTCGCACAGATACGCAGTATTTT.

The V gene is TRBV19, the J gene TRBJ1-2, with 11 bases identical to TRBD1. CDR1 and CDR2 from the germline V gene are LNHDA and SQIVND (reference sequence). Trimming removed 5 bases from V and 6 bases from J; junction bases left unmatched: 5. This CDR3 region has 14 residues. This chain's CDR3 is CASSSPGQGDGYTF. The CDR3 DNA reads TGTGCCAGTAGTTCTCCGGGACAGGGGGATGGCTACACCTTC.

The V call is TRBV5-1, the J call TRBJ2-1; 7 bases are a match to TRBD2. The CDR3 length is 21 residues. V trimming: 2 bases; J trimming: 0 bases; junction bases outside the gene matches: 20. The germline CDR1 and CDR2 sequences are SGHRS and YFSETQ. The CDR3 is CASSLRAPASGPKSSYNEQFF. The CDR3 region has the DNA TGCGCCAGCAGCTTAAGGGCCCCGGCTAGCGGACCCAAGAGCTCCTACAATGAGCAGTTCTTC.

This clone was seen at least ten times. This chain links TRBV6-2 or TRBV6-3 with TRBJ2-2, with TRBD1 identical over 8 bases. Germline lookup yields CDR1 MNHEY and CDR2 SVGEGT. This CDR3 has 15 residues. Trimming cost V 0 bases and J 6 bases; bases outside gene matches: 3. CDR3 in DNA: TGTGCCAGCAGTTACTCGACAGGGGAAGCCGGGGAGCTGTTTTTT. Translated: CASSYSTGEAGELFF.

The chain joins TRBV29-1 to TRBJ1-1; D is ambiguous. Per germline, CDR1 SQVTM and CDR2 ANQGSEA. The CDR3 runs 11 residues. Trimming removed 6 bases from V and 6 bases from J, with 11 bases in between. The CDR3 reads CSVLIFSEAFF. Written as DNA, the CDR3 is TGCAGCGTGCTAATCTTTTCTGAAGCTTTCTTT.

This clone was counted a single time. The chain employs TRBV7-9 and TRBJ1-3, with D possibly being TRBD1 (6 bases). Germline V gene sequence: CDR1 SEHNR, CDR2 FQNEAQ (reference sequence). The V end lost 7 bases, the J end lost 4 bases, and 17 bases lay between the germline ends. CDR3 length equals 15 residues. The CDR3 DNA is TGTGCCAGCACCCTTTTGTTGGGACAAGGAAACACCATATATTTT. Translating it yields CASTLLLGQGNTIYF. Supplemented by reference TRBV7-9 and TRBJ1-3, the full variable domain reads DTGVSQNPRHKITKRGQNVTFRCDPISEHNRLYWYRQTLGQGPEFLTYFQNEAQLEKSRLLSDRFSAERPKGSFSTLEIQRTEQGDSAMYLCASTLLLGQGNTIYFGEGSWLTVV.

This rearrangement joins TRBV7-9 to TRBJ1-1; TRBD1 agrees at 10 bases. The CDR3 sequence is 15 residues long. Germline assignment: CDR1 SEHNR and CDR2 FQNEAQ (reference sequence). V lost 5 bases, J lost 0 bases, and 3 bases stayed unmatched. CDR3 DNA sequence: TGTGCCAGCAGCAAGACAGGGGGCGTGAACACTGAAGCTTTCTTT. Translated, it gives CASSKTGGVNTEAFF.

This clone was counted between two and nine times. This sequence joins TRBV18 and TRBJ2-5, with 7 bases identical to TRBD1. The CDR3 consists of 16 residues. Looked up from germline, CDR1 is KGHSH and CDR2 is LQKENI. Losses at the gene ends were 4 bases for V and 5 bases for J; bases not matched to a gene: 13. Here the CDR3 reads CASSLLALQGMETQYF. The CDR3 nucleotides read TGTGCCAGCTCACTCCTTGCTTTACAGGGGATGGAGACCCAGTACTTC.

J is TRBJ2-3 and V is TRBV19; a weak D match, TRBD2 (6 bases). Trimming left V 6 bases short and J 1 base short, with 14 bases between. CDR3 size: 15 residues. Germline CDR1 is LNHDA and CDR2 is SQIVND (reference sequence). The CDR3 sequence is CASSPRLVRTDTQYF. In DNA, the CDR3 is TGTGCCAGTAGCCCTCGACTAGTGCGCACAGATACGCAGTATTTT.

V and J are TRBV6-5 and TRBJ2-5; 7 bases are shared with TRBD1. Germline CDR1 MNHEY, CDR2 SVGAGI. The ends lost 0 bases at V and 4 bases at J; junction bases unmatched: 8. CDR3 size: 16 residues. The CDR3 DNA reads TGTGCCAGCAGTTACTCAGCCACAGGGGTGGGAGAGACCCAGTACTTC. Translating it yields CASSYSATGVGETQYF.

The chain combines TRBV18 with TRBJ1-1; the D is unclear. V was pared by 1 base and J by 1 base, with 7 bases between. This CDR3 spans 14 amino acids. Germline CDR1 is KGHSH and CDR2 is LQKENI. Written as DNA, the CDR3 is TGTGCCAGCTCACCACAGCTTTCGAACACTGAAGCTTTCTTT. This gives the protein CASSPQLSNTEAFF.

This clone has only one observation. The chain's CDR3 is CASSYANSNQPQHF. CDR3 DNA sequence: TGTGCCAGCAGTTATGCTAATAGCAATCAGCCCCAGCATTTT. The chain has TRBV6-2 or TRBV6-3 and TRBJ1-5, with D unresolved. The CDR3 spans 14 residues. Germline CDR1 MNHEY, CDR2 SVGEGT. V gave up 3 bases and J gave up 0 bases, with 6 bases separating them.

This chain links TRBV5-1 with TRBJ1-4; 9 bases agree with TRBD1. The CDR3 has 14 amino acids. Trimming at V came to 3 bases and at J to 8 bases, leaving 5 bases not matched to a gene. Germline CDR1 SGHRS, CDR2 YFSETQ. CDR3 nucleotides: TGCGCCAGCAGCTCTGGGGGACAGGGAGAAAAACTGTTTTTT. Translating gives CASSSGGQGEKLFF.

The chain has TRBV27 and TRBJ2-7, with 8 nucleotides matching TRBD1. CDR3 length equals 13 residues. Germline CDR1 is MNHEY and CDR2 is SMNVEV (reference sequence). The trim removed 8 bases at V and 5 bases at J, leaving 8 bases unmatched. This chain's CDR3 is CASSDRGIDEQYF. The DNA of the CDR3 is TGTGCCAGCTCTGACAGGGGAATCGACGAGCAGTACTTC.

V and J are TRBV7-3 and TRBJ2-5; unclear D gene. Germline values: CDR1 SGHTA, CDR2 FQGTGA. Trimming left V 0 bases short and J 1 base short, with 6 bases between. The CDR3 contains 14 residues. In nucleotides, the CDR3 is TGTGCCAGCAGCTTAACCCTATCCCAAGAGACCCAGTACTTC. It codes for CASSLTLSQETQYF.

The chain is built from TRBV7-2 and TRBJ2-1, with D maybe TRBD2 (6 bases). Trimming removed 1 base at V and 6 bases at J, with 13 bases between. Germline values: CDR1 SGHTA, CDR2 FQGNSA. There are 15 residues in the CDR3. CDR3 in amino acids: CASSLVNLGGNEQFF. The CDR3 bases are TGTGCCAGCAGCTTAGTTAACCTCGGGGGCAATGAGCAGTTCTTC.

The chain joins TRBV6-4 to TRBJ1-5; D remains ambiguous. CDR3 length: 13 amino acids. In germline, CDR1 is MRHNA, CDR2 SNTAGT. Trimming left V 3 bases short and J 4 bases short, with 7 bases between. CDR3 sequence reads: CASSESLNQPQHF. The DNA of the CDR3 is TGTGCCAGCAGTGAAAGCTTAAATCAGCCCCAGCATTTT.

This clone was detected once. The CDR3 here is CASSSLTGIKRGEAFF. CDR3 sequence (DNA): TGTGCCAGCAGTTCCTTGACAGGGATTAAAAGGGGTGAAGCTTTCTTT. This chain links TRBV27 with TRBJ1-1; TRBD1 matches 7 bases. The junction had 15 bases not matched to a gene; V was cut back by 4 bases and J by 7 bases. The CDR3 is 16 amino acids. Germline values: CDR1 MNHEY, CDR2 SMNVEV (reference sequence).

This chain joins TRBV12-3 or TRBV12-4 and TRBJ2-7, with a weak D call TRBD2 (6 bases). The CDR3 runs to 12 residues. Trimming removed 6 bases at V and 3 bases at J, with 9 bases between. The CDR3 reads CASSRGYYEQYF. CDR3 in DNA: TGTGCCAGCAGCCGGGGGTACTACGAGCAGTACTTC.

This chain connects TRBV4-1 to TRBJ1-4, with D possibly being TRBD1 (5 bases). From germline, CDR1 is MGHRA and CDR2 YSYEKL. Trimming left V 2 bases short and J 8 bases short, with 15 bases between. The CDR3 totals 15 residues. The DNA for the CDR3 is TGCGCCAGCAGCCAAATTCTGCAGGGATCAGAAAAACTGTTTTTT. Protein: CASSQILQGSEKLFF.

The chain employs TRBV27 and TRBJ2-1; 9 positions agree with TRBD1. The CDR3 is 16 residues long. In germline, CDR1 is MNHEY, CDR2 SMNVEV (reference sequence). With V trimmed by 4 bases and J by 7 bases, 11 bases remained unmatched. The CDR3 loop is CASSSSRDRAGNEQFF. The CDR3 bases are TGTGCCAGCAGTTCGTCCCGGGACAGGGCCGGGAATGAGCAGTTCTTC.

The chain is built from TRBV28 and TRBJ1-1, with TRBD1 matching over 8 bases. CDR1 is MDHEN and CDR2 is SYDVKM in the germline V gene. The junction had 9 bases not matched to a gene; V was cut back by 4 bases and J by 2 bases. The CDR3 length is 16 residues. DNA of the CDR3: TGTGCCAGCAGTTCGAACCTACAGGGGGAAAACACTGAAGCTTTCTTT. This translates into CASSSNLQGENTEAFF.

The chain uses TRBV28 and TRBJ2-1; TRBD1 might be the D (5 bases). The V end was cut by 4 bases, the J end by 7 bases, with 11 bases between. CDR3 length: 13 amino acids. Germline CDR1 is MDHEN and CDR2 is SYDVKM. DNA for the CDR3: TGTGCCAGCAGTTACTTTACAGGTAATGAGCAGTTCTTC. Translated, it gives CASSYFTGNEQFF.